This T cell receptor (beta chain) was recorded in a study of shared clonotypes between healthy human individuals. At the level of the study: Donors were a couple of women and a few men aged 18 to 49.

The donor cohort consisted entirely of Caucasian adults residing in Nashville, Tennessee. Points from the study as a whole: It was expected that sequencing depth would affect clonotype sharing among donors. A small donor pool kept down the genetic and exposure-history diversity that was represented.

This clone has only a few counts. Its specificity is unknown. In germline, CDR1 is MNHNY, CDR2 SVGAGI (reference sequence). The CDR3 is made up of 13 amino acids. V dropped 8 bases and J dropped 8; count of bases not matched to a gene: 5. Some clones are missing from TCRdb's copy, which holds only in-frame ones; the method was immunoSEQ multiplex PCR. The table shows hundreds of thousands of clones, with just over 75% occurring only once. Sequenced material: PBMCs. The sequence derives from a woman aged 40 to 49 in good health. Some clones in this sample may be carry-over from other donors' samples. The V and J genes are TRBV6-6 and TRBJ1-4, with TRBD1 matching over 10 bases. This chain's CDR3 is CASLTGGSEKLFF. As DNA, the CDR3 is TGTGCCAGCCTGACAGGGGGCTCGGAAAAACTGTTTTTT.